A single T cell receptor (beta chain) is shown here with its context. Study members were between about 18 and 95 years old and lived in 25 or so US regions. The CDR3 loop spans 12 amino acids. Germline assignment: CDR1 MGHRA and CDR2 YSYEKL. V lost 1 base and J 7 bases, leaving 7 bases between the germline ends. TCRdb keeps only in-frame clones here, not all; method: immunoSEQ multiplex PCR. The sample yields some 400,000 clones, over 75% seen once. These data come from a study of blood T cell repertoires in COVID-19. The specimen sequenced was PBMCs or T cells enriched from blood (not recorded which). The TCR originated in a man aged 25 to 45 who had recovered from COVID-19. V and J are TRBV4-1 and TRBJ1-2, with unresolved D. The CDR3, as DNA: TGCGCCAGCAGCCAAGTAGATGGTGGCTACACCTTC. This sequence encodes CASSQVDGGYTF.